This T cell receptor beta chain is from a study of T-cell reconstitution after alpha-beta-depleted transplantation in children. Notes on the study in general: Newly made T cells mostly supplied T-cell counts and diversity one year after transplant. Alpha-beta T cells about two months after transplant reportedly derived from several hundred expanded graft clones.

This clonotype was counted at least ten times. The antigen is not known. As it was prepared, the TCRbeta library received unique molecular identifiers. TCRdb passed the PCR reads through MiXCR, listing each CDR3 protein once. This sample has roughly 490,000 distinct CDR3 sequences, with approximately 10% found just once. Germline CDR1 reads SGHVS; CDR2 reads FQNEAQ. The CDR3 covers 14 residues. Losses at the gene ends were 5 bases for V and 7 bases for J; bases not matched to a gene: 8. Sequencing used PBMCs, mostly from graft donor cells, obtained 180 days after TCRalphabeta/CD19-depleted stem cell transplant. This TCR derives from a female patient younger than 10 who had a stem cell transplant for aplastic anemia, so the T cells may come from the graft donor. This sequence joins TRBV7-8 and TRBJ1-5; 7 nucleotides line up with TRBD1. CDR3 amino acids: CASSPTGRGQPQHF. CDR3 in DNA: TGTGCCAGCAGCCCGACAGGGAGAGGCCAGCCCCAGCATTTT.